The 15 T cell receptor beta chains reported below all come from one sample, sequenced in a study of lymphopenia after photon versus proton radiotherapy. The assay was immunoSEQ multiplex PCR, and TCRdb's table has in-frame clones only and misses some. The table includes 65,000 to 90,000 clones, around 92% detected once. The sequenced sample was peripheral blood, obtained from a patient treated with photon-based radiotherapy. These receptors came from a middle-aged woman with cholangiocarcinoma.

The V call is TRBV29-1, the J call TRBJ1-5, with a tentative D call TRBD1 (6 bases). CDR3 length: 15 amino acids. Germline V CDR1 and CDR2: SQVTM, ANQGSEA. Deletions cut 5 bases from V and 0 bases from J, with 14 bases between. CDR3 bases: TGCAGCGTTCAAGCAGGGGTGGGTAGCAATCAGCCCCAGCATTTT. Translation: CSVQAGVGSNQPQHF. The complete variable domain, with remaining parts taken from reference TRBV29-1 and TRBJ1-5, reads SAVISQKPSRDICQRGTSLTIQCQVDSQVTMMFWYRQQPGQSLTLIATANQGSEATYESGFVIDKFPISRPNLTFSTLTVSNMSPEDSSIYLCSVQAGVGSNQPQHFGDGTRLSIL.

The chain joins TRBV18 to TRBJ2-3; D ambiguous. The CDR3 length is 12 residues. Germline-derived CDR1 and CDR2 are KGHSH and LQKENI. Trimming pared 2 bases from V and 2 bases from J, leaving 2 bases between. CDR3 in amino acids: CASSPITDTQYF. For the CDR3, the DNA is TGTGCCAGCTCACCAATCACAGATACGCAGTATTTT.

This chain links TRBV2 with TRBJ1-2, with D unclear. Trimming pared 7 bases from V and 4 bases from J, leaving 7 bases between. This CDR3 comprises 11 residues. Germline CDR1 and CDR2: SNHLY and FYNNEI. CDR3 sequence reads: CASKAPYGYTF. CDR3 sequence (DNA): TGTGCCAGCAAAGCACCCTATGGCTACACCTTC.

The chain combines TRBV4-3 with TRBJ2-2, with 7 bases identical to TRBD2. V dropped 0 bases and J dropped 2; count of bases not matched to a gene: 3. Per the germline V gene, CDR1 is LGHNA and CDR2 is YSLEER. This CDR3 comprises 16 residues. The CDR3 nucleotides read TGCGCCAGCAGCCAAGATCGGGGGGTAAACACCGGGGAGCTGTTTTTT. Translation gives CASSQDRGVNTGELFF.

The chain uses TRBV7-1 and TRBJ2-5, with 7 nucleotides matching TRBD2. TRBV7-1 is an open reading frame, and its role is uncertain. The CDR3 has 12 residues. The J segment lost 4 bases and the V segment lost 4 bases, leaving 0 bases of the junction unmatched. The CDR3 loop reads CASSLAGETQYF. As DNA, the CDR3 is TGTGCCAGCAGCTTAGCGGGAGAGACCCAGTACTTC.

The gene calls are TRBV6-6 and TRBJ1-1; TRBD1 matches 9 bases. From germline, CDR1 is MNHNY and CDR2 SVGAGI (reference sequence). J gave up 4 bases and V 0 bases, and 6 bases lay outside the gene matches. The CDR3 length is 16 residues. The CDR3 region has the DNA TGTGCCAGCAGTTACTCGAGGGGACAGGGACGCACTGAAGCTTTCTTT. It is translated as CASSYSRGQGRTEAFF.

V gene TRBV5-1 combines with J gene TRBJ1-1; 7 bases match TRBD1. The CDR3 has 14 residues. J was trimmed by 3 bases and V by 3 bases; bases with no gene match: 5. Germline CDR1 and CDR2: SGHRS and YFSETQ. CDR3 sequence reads: CASSSSTGDTEAFF. The CDR3 bases are TGCGCCAGCAGCTCCAGTACAGGGGACACTGAAGCTTTCTTT.

V and J are TRBV7-6 and TRBJ2-7, with 7 bases aligning to TRBD1. The CDR3 extends over 13 amino acids. Germline CDR1 is SGHVS and CDR2 is FNYEAQ. The V gene end was trimmed by 5 bases and the J gene end by 2 bases; junction bases not matched to a gene: 3. The CDR3 nucleotides read TGTGCCAGCAGCCCAGGGGGAACCTACGAGCAGTACTTC. This sequence encodes CASSPGGTYEQYF.

This chain links TRBV7-6 with TRBJ2-5; TRBD2 matches 8 bases. Germline assignment: CDR1 SGHVS and CDR2 FNYEAQ. This CDR3 region has 18 residues. V lost 1 base, J lost 5 bases, and 15 bases stayed unmatched. The CDR3 protein is CASSLGLTGGPEEETQYF. The CDR3 region has the DNA TGTGCCAGCAGCTTAGGTCTCACGGGAGGGCCGGAGGAGGAGACCCAGTACTTC. The complete variable domain, with remaining parts taken from reference TRBV7-6 and TRBJ2-5, reads GAGVSQSPRYKVTKRGQDVALRCDPISGHVSLYWYRQALGQGPEFLTYFNYEAQQDKSGLPNDRFSAERPEGSISTLTIQRTEQRDSAMYRCASSLGLTGGPEEETQYFGPGTRLLVL.

The chain combines TRBV5-1 with TRBJ2-7, with 9 positions matching TRBD1. This CDR3 spans 15 amino acids. The J segment lost 4 bases and the V segment lost 4 bases, leaving 9 bases of the junction unmatched. Germline V gene sequence: CDR1 SGHRS, CDR2 YFSETQ. The CDR3 is CASSLAGTGIYEQYF. CDR3 DNA sequence: TGCGCCAGCAGCCTGGCCGGGACAGGGATTTACGAGCAGTACTTC. The whole variable domain, filled in from reference TRBV5-1 and TRBJ2-7, reads KAGVTQTPRYLIKTRGQQVTLSCSPISGHRSVSWYQQTPGQGLQFLFEYFSETQRNKGNFPGRFSGRQFSNSRSEMNVSTLELGDSALYLCASSLAGTGIYEQYFGPGTRLTVT.

This chain uses TRBV6-6 with TRBJ1-4; D gene uncertain. Looked up from germline, CDR1 is MNHNY and CDR2 is SVGAGI (reference sequence). V lost 6 bases to trimming and J lost 7 bases, with 3 bases between them. This CDR3 region has 10 residues. CDR3 loop: CASRGEKLFF. CDR3 DNA sequence: TGTGCCAGCAGGGGTGAAAAACTGTTTTTT.

This chain uses TRBV7-6 with TRBJ2-1; D ambiguous. V lost 4 bases and J 9 bases, leaving 10 bases between the germline ends. This CDR3 is 12 amino acids long. Germline V CDR1 and CDR2: SGHVS, FNYEAQ. The CDR3 coding sequence is TGTGCCAGCAGCTCAAATGGCGCTGAGCAGTTCTTC. Protein sequence: CASSSNGAEQFF. Drawing the rest from reference TRBV7-6 and TRBJ2-1, the complete variable domain is GAGVSQSPRYKVTKRGQDVALRCDPISGHVSLYWYRQALGQGPEFLTYFNYEAQQDKSGLPNDRFSAERPEGSISTLTIQRTEQRDSAMYRCASSSNGAEQFFGPGTRLTVL.

The chain uses TRBV7-9 and TRBJ1-2; D call uncertain. Per germline, CDR1 SEHNR and CDR2 FQNEAQ (reference sequence). The CDR3 totals 13 residues. The ends were cut back, 2 bases at V and 0 bases at J, with 4 bases in the middle. As DNA, the CDR3 is TGTGCCAGCAGCTTAACGACTAACTATGGCTACACCTTC. Residues: CASSLTTNYGYTF. Looking up the rest from reference TRBV7-9 and TRBJ1-2 gives the full variable domain: DTGVSQNPRHKITKRGQNVTFRCDPISEHNRLYWYRQTLGQGPEFLTYFQNEAQLEKSRLLSDRFSAERPKGSFSTLEIQRTEQGDSAMYLCASSLTTNYGYTFGSGTRLTVV.

Comment on this clone: The CDR3 does not end in the conserved phenylalanine or tryptophan, so this is likely a read error. The DNA is left out, because the CDR3 cannot be placed on it with certainty; the CDR3 is given as TCRdb lists it. This chain joins TRBV19 and TRBJ1-1. A total of 10 residues make up the CDR3, ends included. The germline V gene encodes CDR1 LNHDA and CDR2 SQIVND (reference sequence). The chain's CDR3 is CASMNREAWG.

The J gene is TRBJ1-6, the V gene TRBV7-3; D remains unclear. The V gene's germline CDR1 is SGHTA and CDR2 FQGTGA. CDR3 size: 15 residues. V was shortened by 6 bases and J by 6 bases, with 15 bases between the two germline ends. CDR3 nucleotide sequence: TGTGCCAGCAGTCCTAGCGGGCAGCTTAATTCACCCCTCCACTTT. Residues: CASSPSGQLNSPLHF. Supplemented by reference TRBV7-3 and TRBJ1-6, the full variable domain reads GAGVSQTPSNKVTEKGKYVELRCDPISGHTALYWYRQSLGQGPEFLIYFQGTGAADDSGLPNDRFFAVRPEGSVSTLKIQRTERGDSAVYLCASSPSGQLNSPLHFGNGTRLTVT.